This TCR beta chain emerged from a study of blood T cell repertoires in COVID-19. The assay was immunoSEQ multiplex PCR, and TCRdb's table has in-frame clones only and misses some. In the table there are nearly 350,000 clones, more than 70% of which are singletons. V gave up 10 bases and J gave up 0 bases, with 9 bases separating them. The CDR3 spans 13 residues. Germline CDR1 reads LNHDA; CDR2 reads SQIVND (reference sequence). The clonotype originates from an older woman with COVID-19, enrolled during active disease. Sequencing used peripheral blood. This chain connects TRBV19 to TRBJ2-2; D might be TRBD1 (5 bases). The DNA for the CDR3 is TGTGCCACCAGACAGCCGAACACCGGGGAGCTGTTTTTT. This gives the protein CATRQPNTGELFF.